Here is one TCR beta chain with its context. Its antigen is currently unknown. Profiling relied on immunoSEQ multiplex PCR, and the TCRdb table lists in-frame clones only, not all of them. This sample yields roughly 79,000 clones, of which more than 85% are seen a single time; 0.55% to 0.8% belongs to the top ten. This specimen belongs to a study of cytomegalovirus exposure and HLA in healthy donors. The V and J ends lost 3 bases and 1 base respectively, with 6 bases between them. Germline V gene sequence: CDR1 MDHEN, CDR2 SYDVKM. The CDR3 contains 13 residues. Study-wide results and caveats: Cytomegalovirus status was reportedly diagnosed by the classifier with high specificity and sensitivity.

The chain employs TRBV28 and TRBJ1-2, with TRBD1 as a possible D gene (5 bases). Material for sequencing was PBMCs. The receptor comes from a man in his late teens or twenties in good health and CMV-seronegative. The CDR3 is CASSLDINYGYTF. CDR3 nucleotides: TGTGCCAGCAGTTTGGACATTAACTATGGCTACACCTTC.